These T cell receptor beta chains were read from a single sample in a study of shared clonotypes between healthy human individuals. TCRdb's table, derived via immunoSEQ multiplex PCR, lists solely in-frame clones and lacks some. This sample has roughly 850,000 clones, with about 96% found just once. What was sequenced was naive CD8+ T cells sorted from blood. The receptors shown here come from a man aged 25 to 40 in good health. Both conserved end residues are part of each CDR3. Each record gives: clone size, V gene, D gene, J gene, CDR3 DNA, CDR3 protein. A D gene is named only where the DNA matches it firmly. Clone size is given for some rows only: seen once, a few or many times, or a class if the clone is expanded.

abundance: NA
v_gene: TRBV28
d_gene: TRBD1
j_gene: TRBJ2-7
CDR3nt: TGTGCCAGCAGTTGGGACAGGGGGTTAGACGAGCAGTACTTC
CDR3aa: CASSWDRGLDEQYF

abundance: NA
v_gene: TRBV2
d_gene: NA
j_gene: TRBJ2-7
CDR3nt: TGTGCCAGCAAGGGCTACGAGCAGTACTTC
CDR3aa: CASKGYEQYF

abundance: few
v_gene: TRBV5-6
d_gene: TRBD1
j_gene: TRBJ2-7
CDR3nt: TGTGCCAGCACAATCTCCGGGACAGGGTCCTACGAGCAGTACTTC
CDR3aa: CASTISGTGSYEQYF

abundance: NA
v_gene: TRBV30
d_gene: TRBD1
j_gene: TRBJ1-5
CDR3nt: TGTGCCTGGAGTGTAGGACAGGGGTATCAGCCCCAGCATTTT
CDR3aa: CAWSVGQGYQPQHF

abundance: NA
v_gene: TRBV12-5
d_gene: TRBD1
j_gene: TRBJ1-1
CDR3nt: TGTGCTAGTGCCGACAGGGGCAGTACTGAAGCTTTCTTT
CDR3aa: CASADRGSTEAFF

abundance: NA
v_gene: TRBV14
d_gene: TRBD1
j_gene: TRBJ2-7
CDR3nt: TGTGCCAGCAGCCTCGGGACAGGGAGTTACGAGCAGTACTTC
CDR3aa: CASSLGTGSYEQYF

abundance: NA
v_gene: TRBV28
d_gene: NA
j_gene: TRBJ2-3
CDR3nt: TGTGCCACCAGACCCCCGTCGGTTCGTAGCACAGATACGCAGTATTTT
CDR3aa: CATRPPSVRSTDTQYF

abundance: NA
v_gene: TRBV7-9
d_gene: NA
j_gene: TRBJ2-2
CDR3nt: TGTGCCAGCAGCTTTTCCCCGGGAGAGAGCGCCGGGGAGCTGTTTTTT
CDR3aa: CASSFSPGESAGELFF

abundance: NA
v_gene: TRBV6-6
d_gene: NA
j_gene: TRBJ1-1
CDR3nt: TGTGCCAGCAGTTACGATGACGGTAGAGCTTTCTTT
CDR3aa: CASSYDDGRAFF

abundance: NA
v_gene: TRBV4-1
d_gene: TRBD1
j_gene: TRBJ1-2
CDR3nt: TGCGCCAGCAGCCTCCGGGACAGTCTCCAACCTAACTATGGCTACACCTTC
CDR3aa: CASSLRDSLQPNYGYTF

abundance: NA
v_gene: TRBV27
d_gene: NA
j_gene: TRBJ1-5
CDR3nt: TGTGCCAGCAGTTTCAGCCAGGGCCGGACCCAGCATTTT
CDR3aa: CASSFSQGRTQHF

abundance: NA
v_gene: TRBV6-5
d_gene: NA
j_gene: TRBJ2-3
CDR3nt: TGTGCCAGCAGTTACCGCAGGGGGGGTGCTGGAGATACGCAGTATTTT
CDR3aa: CASSYRRGGAGDTQYF

abundance: NA
v_gene: TRBV10-3
d_gene: NA
j_gene: TRBJ2-5
CDR3nt: TGTGCCATCAGTGGACAGGAGGGCCAAGAGACCCAGTACTTC
CDR3aa: CAISGQEGQETQYF

abundance: NA
v_gene: TRBV7-3
d_gene: NA
j_gene: TRBJ2-7
CDR3nt: TGTGCCAGCAGCTTTGAGGCGGGAAGCTCCTACGAGCAGTACTTC
CDR3aa: CASSFEAGSSYEQYF

abundance: NA
v_gene: TRBV13
d_gene: NA
j_gene: TRBJ2-3
CDR3nt: TGTGCCAGCAGCCTTGGGGTAGATACGCAGTATTTT
CDR3aa: CASSLGVDTQYF

abundance: NA
v_gene: TRBV9
d_gene: TRBD1
j_gene: TRBJ2-3
CDR3nt: TGTGCCAGCAGCGGGGACAGAAAGTATTTT
CDR3aa: CASSGDRKYF

abundance: NA
v_gene: TRBV5-6
d_gene: NA
j_gene: TRBJ1-4
CDR3nt: TGTGCCAGCAGCTTGACCGCAGAGCTAAAGGGAAAACTGTTTTTT
CDR3aa: CASSLTAELKGKLFF

abundance: NA
v_gene: TRBV4-1
d_gene: TRBD1
j_gene: TRBJ1-1
CDR3nt: TGCGCCAGCAGCCACCTCGGACAGGGGCAATCGACTGAAGCTTTCTTT
CDR3aa: CASSHLGQGQSTEAFF

abundance: NA
v_gene: TRBV4-2
d_gene: TRBD1
j_gene: TRBJ2-2
CDR3nt: TGTGCCAGCAGCCAAGATCTCGGGACAGGGGGCTACGGGGAGCTGTTTTTT
CDR3aa: CASSQDLGTGGYGELFF

abundance: NA
v_gene: TRBV5-5
d_gene: NA
j_gene: TRBJ1-1
CDR3nt: TGTGCCAGCAGCTTGGGGGTGGGCACTGAAGCTTTCTTT
CDR3aa: CASSLGVGTEAFF

abundance: NA
v_gene: TRBV9
d_gene: NA
j_gene: TRBJ2-7
CDR3nt: TGTGCCAGCAGCGCACAGGGTCTTCCCACCTACGAGCAGTACTTC
CDR3aa: CASSAQGLPTYEQYF

abundance: NA
v_gene: TRBV28
d_gene: NA
j_gene: TRBJ2-7
CDR3nt: TGTGCCAGCAGCCCCGTCCTCTACGAGCAGTACTTC
CDR3aa: CASSPVLYEQYF

abundance: once
v_gene: TRBV11-2
d_gene: TRBD1
j_gene: TRBJ2-7
CDR3nt: TGTGCCAGCAGCTTAGTGCAGGGACAGGGAGGCGAGCAGTACTTC
CDR3aa: CASSLVQGQGGEQYF

abundance: NA
v_gene: TRBV7-2
d_gene: NA
j_gene: TRBJ2-7
CDR3nt: TGTGCCAGCAGCTTATATTCAGGGAATACCTACGAGCAGTACTTC
CDR3aa: CASSLYSGNTYEQYF

abundance: once
v_gene: TRBV7-2
d_gene: TRBD2
j_gene: TRBJ2-7
CDR3nt: TGTGCCAGCAGCTTACTCCTAGCGGGAGTAGGGCAGTACTTC
CDR3aa: CASSLLLAGVGQYF

abundance: NA
v_gene: TRBV4-3
d_gene: TRBD1
j_gene: TRBJ1-1
CDR3nt: TGCGCCAGCAGCCCCGGCGCGATCCGGGACAGGGTGTCCGGGACTGAAGCTTTCTTT
CDR3aa: CASSPGAIRDRVSGTEAFF

abundance: NA
v_gene: TRBV2
d_gene: NA
j_gene: TRBJ2-1
CDR3nt: TGTGCCGGAGCCACCTGGGGGACTAATGAGCAGTTCTTC
CDR3aa: CAGATWGTNEQFF

abundance: NA
v_gene: TRBV5-6
d_gene: TRBD1
j_gene: TRBJ2-7
CDR3nt: TGTGCCAGCACCAACCTGAGGACAGGGTGGGAGCAGTACTTC
CDR3aa: CASTNLRTGWEQYF

abundance: NA
v_gene: TRBV7-2
d_gene: TRBD1
j_gene: TRBJ2-1
CDR3nt: TGTGCCAGCAGCCGGACAGGGATCAATGAGCAGTTCTTC
CDR3aa: CASSRTGINEQFF

abundance: NA
v_gene: TRBV7-8
d_gene: NA
j_gene: TRBJ1-1
CDR3nt: TGTGCCAGCAGCCCACCAGGGGATTCCACTGAAGCTTTCTTT
CDR3aa: CASSPPGDSTEAFF

abundance: NA
v_gene: TRBV27
d_gene: NA
j_gene: TRBJ2-7
CDR3nt: TGTGCCAGCAGTTCCTCGCCCCGCGAGCAGTACTTC
CDR3aa: CASSSSPREQYF

abundance: NA
v_gene: TRBV7-9
d_gene: NA
j_gene: TRBJ2-7
CDR3nt: TGTGCCAGCAGCCCTGCGGGTACTGGGGAGCAGTACTTC
CDR3aa: CASSPAGTGEQYF

abundance: NA
v_gene: TRBV19
d_gene: NA
j_gene: TRBJ2-7
CDR3nt: TGTGCCAGTAGTCCCTCACTTGGAACCTACGAGCAGTACTTC
CDR3aa: CASSPSLGTYEQYF

abundance: NA
v_gene: TRBV27
d_gene: NA
j_gene: TRBJ2-7
CDR3nt: TGTGCCATCGGGCGACGGGTCTACGAGCAGTACTTC
CDR3aa: CAIGRRVYEQYF

abundance: NA
v_gene: TRBV7-9
d_gene: TRBD1
j_gene: TRBJ2-2
CDR3nt: TGTGCCAGCAGTCACACAGGGGGCACCGGGGAGCTGTTTTTT
CDR3aa: CASSHTGGTGELFF

abundance: NA
v_gene: TRBV11-2
d_gene: NA
j_gene: TRBJ2-7
CDR3nt: TGTGCCAGCGGCCTCACCTACGAGCAGTACTTC
CDR3aa: CASGLTYEQYF

abundance: NA
v_gene: TRBV29-1
d_gene: NA
j_gene: TRBJ2-7
CDR3nt: TGCAGCGTGTGTGAATCCACCTACGAGCAGTACTTC
CDR3aa: CSVCESTYEQYF

abundance: NA
v_gene: TRBV27
d_gene: NA
j_gene: TRBJ2-7
CDR3nt: TGTGCCAGCAGTCCCGACAGTAGCTCCTACGAGCAGTACTTC
CDR3aa: CASSPDSSSYEQYF

abundance: NA
v_gene: TRBV7-9
d_gene: TRBD1
j_gene: TRBJ2-4
CDR3nt: TGTGCCAGCAGCTCAAACAGGGGATTTCAGTACTTC
CDR3aa: CASSSNRGFQYF